The next 18 T cell receptor beta chains were all read from a single sample in a study of blood T cell repertoires in COVID-19. Assay: immunoSEQ multiplex PCR; the TCRdb copy retains only in-frame clones and omits some. This table holds tens of thousands of clones, 80% to 85% found once. Sequenced: peripheral blood. The receptors shown here come from a human donor in a cohort sampled during active COVID-19.

On this clone: The sample holds other DNA sequences that translate to the same CDR3. The chain carries TRBV18 and TRBJ2-1; TRBD2 agrees at 8 bases. Germline CDR1 is KGHSH and CDR2 is LQKENI. This CDR3 comprises 16 residues. V was clipped by 3 bases and J by 0 bases; unmatched bases: 4. CDR3 DNA sequence: TGTGCCAGCTCACCGCCGGGGGGGAGCTCCTACAATGAGCAGTTCTTC. Translated, it gives CASSPPGGSSYNEQFF.

The CDR3 spells CASSPGQGSAETQYF. The CDR3 DNA is TGTGCCAGCTCACCTGGACAGGGAAGCGCAGAGACCCAGTACTTC. J is TRBJ2-5 and V is TRBV18; 8 nucleotides match TRBD1. The CDR3 has 15 residues. J lost 4 bases, V lost 3 bases, and 7 bases had no gene match. Germline V lookup: CDR1 KGHSH, CDR2 LQKENI.

The chain employs TRBV7-9 and TRBJ2-5; the D is unclear. Trimming took 1 base from V and 7 from J, leaving 16 bases between them. CDR3 length: 15 residues. Looked up from germline, CDR1 is SEHNR and CDR2 is FQNEAQ (reference sequence). The DNA for the CDR3 is TGTGCCAGCAGCTTAGGGTCGGGTAGAGGTTGGACCCAGTACTTC. Its protein is CASSLGSGRGWTQYF.

V usage is TRBV2 and J usage is TRBJ2-1, with 9 bases aligning to TRBD1. CDR3 size: 15 residues. Germline assignment: CDR1 SNHLY and CDR2 FYNNEI. With V trimmed by 4 bases and J by 0 bases, 1 base remained unmatched. CDR3 nucleotide sequence: TGTGCCAGCAGTGGACAGGGGGACTCCTACAATGAGCAGTTCTTC. Translated, it gives CASSGQGDSYNEQFF. The complete variable domain, with remaining parts taken from reference TRBV2 and TRBJ2-1, reads EPEVTQTPSHQVTQMGQEVILRCVPISNHLYFYWYRQILGQKVEFLVSFYNNEISEKSEIFDDQFSVERPDGSNFTLKIRSTKLEDSAMYFCASSGQGDSYNEQFFGPGTRLTVL.

The rearrangement links TRBV6-2 or TRBV6-3 to TRBJ2-2; the D gene is possibly TRBD2 (7 bases). This CDR3 comprises 19 residues. The germline V and J ends were trimmed by 2 bases and 3 bases, with 22 bases remaining between them. The germline V gene encodes CDR1 MNHEY and CDR2 SVGEGT. In DNA form, the CDR3 reads TGTGCCAGCAGTTACCCAGCGGTCTTGCGGGGGCTGGACACCGGGGAGCTGTTTTTT. Its protein is CASSYPAVLRGLDTGELFF.

The V gene is TRBV5-1, the J gene TRBJ2-2, with 8 nucleotides matching TRBD1. Per the germline V gene, CDR1 is SGHRS and CDR2 is YFSETQ. J was trimmed by 6 bases and V by 0 bases; bases with no gene match: 4. This CDR3 is built from 15 residues. In DNA, the CDR3 is TGCGCCAGCAGCTTGGCAGGGGGCGGTTCCGGGGAGCTGTTTTTT. Its protein product is CASSLAGGGSGELFF.

This clone is a singleton in its sample. V gene TRBV4-1 combines with J gene TRBJ2-4; no firm D call. Germline V lookup: CDR1 MGHRA, CDR2 YSYEKL. The CDR3 has 16 amino acids. Trimming pared 1 base from V and 0 bases from J, leaving 10 bases between. CDR3 loop: CASSQVKQLAKNIQYF. CDR3 sequence (DNA): TGCGCCAGCAGCCAAGTTAAACAGTTAGCCAAAAACATTCAGTACTTC.

The gene calls are TRBV5-6 and TRBJ2-2; 7 nucleotides align to TRBD2. Per germline, CDR1 SGHDT and CDR2 YYEEEE. The junction had 6 bases not matched to a gene; V was cut back by 0 bases and J by 4 bases. The CDR3 is 16 residues long. DNA of the CDR3: TGTGCCAGCAGCTTGGGGAGCGGGGCCGGCACCGGGGAGCTGTTTTTT. Encoded protein: CASSLGSGAGTGELFF.

V and J are TRBV5-1 and TRBJ2-5, with a weak D call TRBD1 (6 bases). V lost 4 bases and J lost 4, with 14 bases in between. The CDR3 runs 14 residues. The germline V gene has CDR1 SGHRS and CDR2 YFSETQ. The chain's CDR3 is CASSRDTPSETQYF. The CDR3 DNA reads as TGCGCCAGCAGCCGGGACACCCCCTCAGAGACCCAGTACTTC.

This chain connects TRBV19 to TRBJ2-2, with 9 bases identical to TRBD1. The CDR3 extends over 14 amino acids. J lost 6 bases, V lost 5 bases, and 4 bases had no gene match. Germline CDR1 LNHDA, CDR2 SQIVND (reference sequence). The CDR3 nucleotides read TGTGCCAGTAGTGCCGGGACAGGGTCCGGGGAGCTGTTTTTT. Amino acids: CASSAGTGSGELFF.

J is TRBJ2-7 and V is TRBV2; no reliable D call. CDR3 length: 13 amino acids. CDR1 and CDR2 from the germline V gene are SNHLY and FYNNEI. Trimming left V 3 bases short and J 2 bases short, with 8 bases between. CDR3 nucleotide sequence: TGTGCCAGCAGTGACACTGTCGCCTACGAGCAGTACTTC. It translates to CASSDTVAYEQYF.

V and J are TRBV19 and TRBJ2-2; 8 bases line up with TRBD2. This CDR3 comprises 15 residues. The germline V gene encodes CDR1 LNHDA and CDR2 SQIVND (reference sequence). J lost 15 bases, V lost 8 bases, and 20 bases had no gene match. This CDR3 is CASGTGTPSRGGLFF. CDR3 nucleotide sequence: TGTGCCAGTGGAACCGGGACCCCTTCCCGGGGGGGGTTGTTTTTT.

The DNA of the CDR3 is TGTGCCAGCAGTTTCGGACAGGGGTACGAGCAGTACTTC. Translation: CASSFGQGYEQYF. This chain uses TRBV12-3 or TRBV12-4 with TRBJ2-7, with 9 bases fitting TRBD1. CDR3 length: 13 amino acids. J gave up 4 bases and V 3 bases, and 1 base lay outside the gene matches.

The CDR3 region is CASTRTVSSYEQYF. The CDR3 region has the DNA TGTGCCAGCACGCGGACAGTGAGCTCCTACGAGCAGTACTTC. This chain links TRBV6-5 with TRBJ2-7; weak D call: TRBD1 (6 bases). Trimming removed 7 bases at V and 0 bases at J, with 13 bases between. Germline V CDR1 and CDR2: MNHEY, SVGAGI. The CDR3 has 14 amino acids.

The V call is TRBV6-5, the J call TRBJ2-3; 9 bases are shared with TRBD1. The CDR3 loop spans 14 amino acids. After removal of 6 bases from V and 9 bases from J, the junction contained 10 bases not matched to a gene. Germline CDR1 and CDR2: MNHEY and SVGAGI. The CDR3 region is CASRGQGKSGTQYF. The CDR3 nucleotides are TGTGCCAGCAGAGGACAGGGGAAGTCTGGAACGCAGTATTTT.

The chain links TRBV7-9 to TRBJ1-5; TRBD1 is a possible D gene (6 bases). The CDR3 contains 13 residues. In germline, CDR1 is SEHNR, CDR2 FQNEAQ (reference sequence). The V end was cut by 4 bases, the J end by 6 bases, with 10 bases between. The CDR3 reads CASSSQGIQPQHF. CDR3 DNA sequence: TGTGCCAGCAGCTCGCAGGGGATTCAGCCCCAGCATTTT.

This clone was counted only a few times. The chain couples TRBV6-5 to TRBJ1-6; 7 nucleotides align to TRBD1. Germline V gene data show CDR1 as MNHEY and CDR2 as SVGAGI. CDR3 length equals 14 residues. After removal of 2 bases from V and 9 bases from J, the junction contained 4 bases not matched to a gene. The CDR3 here is CASSYQGTASPLHF. In DNA, the CDR3 is TGTGCCAGCAGTTACCAAGGGACAGCTTCACCCCTCCACTTT.

The V gene is TRBV5-6, the J gene TRBJ2-1; 10 bases are shared with TRBD2. J was trimmed by 4 bases and V by 4 bases; bases with no gene match: 5. Germline CDR1 SGHDT, CDR2 YYEEEE. This CDR3 comprises 15 residues. CDR3 region: CASSPGTSVYNEQFF. CDR3 in DNA: TGTGCCAGCAGCCCAGGGACTAGCGTATACAATGAGCAGTTCTTC.